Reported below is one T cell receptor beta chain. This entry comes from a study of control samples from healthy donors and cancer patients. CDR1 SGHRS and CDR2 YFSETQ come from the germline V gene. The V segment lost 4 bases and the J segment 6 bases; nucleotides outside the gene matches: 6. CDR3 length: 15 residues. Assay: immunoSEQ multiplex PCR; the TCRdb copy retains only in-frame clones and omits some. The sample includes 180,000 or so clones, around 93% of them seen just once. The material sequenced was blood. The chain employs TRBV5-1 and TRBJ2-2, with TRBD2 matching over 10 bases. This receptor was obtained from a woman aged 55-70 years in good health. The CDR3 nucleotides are TGCGCCAGCAGCCGTAGCGGGGGGCGATCCGGGGAGCTGTTTTTT. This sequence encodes CASSRSGGRSGELFF.